This TCR beta chain appears in the sequencing data of a study of PD-L1 blockade in urothelial cancer. Looking at the study overall: Among blood samples, the median T cell count was some 140,000. Notes on the study in general: Clones that were tumor-associated expanded more in the blood of durable-benefit patients at 3 weeks.

PCRs were each spiked with synthetic TCR analog templates. The table came from immunoSEQ multiplex PCR; TCRdb's copy has only in-frame clones and leaves some out. Of 20,000 to 25,000 clones in the sample, about 90% are singletons; the top ten hold about 11%. The length of the CDR3 is 16 residues. Trimming at V came to 2 bases and at J to 5 bases, leaving 12 bases not matched to a gene. Germline CDR1 SSHAT, CDR2 FNYEAQ (reference sequence). Described time point: peripheral blood 6 weeks after treatment start. Patients were living with locally advanced or metastatic urothelial carcinoma. In this sample, this clone turned up once. Its antigen is unidentified.

The clonotype was recovered from a woman aged 60 to 75 with urothelial cancer. The chain joins TRBV7-7 to TRBJ2-7, with TRBD2 matching over 7 bases. Material: PBMCs, obtained around atezolizumab (anti-PD-L1) treatment. This chain's CDR3 is CASSLWRESPQHEQYF. The CDR3, as DNA: TGTGCCAGCAGCTTATGGCGGGAGAGTCCCCAGCACGAGCAGTACTTC.